One and the same sample provided the 29 T cell receptor beta chains below, sequenced in a study of cytomegalovirus exposure and HLA in healthy donors (dated by TCRdb to between 2016 and 2019). Receptors were amplified or captured by the immunoSEQ multiplex PCR assay. A mixture of 60 forward primers for TCR Vbeta segments and 13 reverse primers for TCR Jbeta segments was used in the multiplex PCR. Entries here come from immuneACCESS through TCRdb and include only in-frame sequences with V and J called. Some clones fail to appear in such tables; in the studies checked, an unresolved V gene covers under half of the shortfall, and the cause of the remainder is unknown. The sample table holds approximately 130,000 clones, of which about 75% were seen once. Clones ranked in the top ten supply just under 3% of the sample. The sequenced sample was PBMCs. Every receptor here comes from a woman in her forties in good health and CMV-seropositive.

The gene calls are TRBV12-5 and TRBJ1-1; D uncertain. This CDR3 has 13 residues. Germline lookup yields CDR1 LGHNT and CDR2 FRNRAP. V gave up 2 bases and J gave up 1 base, with 5 bases separating them. This CDR3 reads CASGLQANTEAFF. CDR3 bases: TGTGCTAGTGGTTTGCAGGCGAACACTGAAGCTTTCTTT. The full variable domain, with the rest looked up from reference TRBV12-5 and TRBJ1-1, is DARVTQTPRHKVTEMGQEVTMRCQPILGHNTVFWYRQTMMQGLELLAYFRNRAPLDDSGMPKDRFSAEMPDATLATLKIQPSEPRDSAVYFCASGLQANTEAFFGQGTRLTVV.

The rearrangement links TRBV30 to TRBJ2-7; D is ambiguous. CDR3 size: 13 residues. The V and J ends lost 0 bases and 3 bases respectively, with 9 bases between them. Germline-derived CDR1 and CDR2 are GTSNPN and SVGIG (reference sequence). Here the CDR3 DNA reads TGTGCCTGGAGTGTACTATTTCTCTACGAGCAGTACTTC. Translated, it gives CAWSVLFLYEQYF.

The chain joins TRBV5-1 to TRBJ1-4; 7 nucleotides align to TRBD1. Trimming took 2 bases from V and 7 from J; bases not matched to a gene: 5. CDR3 length: 14 amino acids. Germline lookup yields CDR1 SGHRS and CDR2 YFSETQ. For the CDR3, the DNA is TGCGCCAGCAGCTTAGGGGGCGAGGGTGAAAAACTGTTTTTT. Protein: CASSLGGEGEKLFF.

This clone came up a few times. The rearrangement links TRBV7-9 to TRBJ2-7, with TRBD2 as a possible D gene (8 bases). The germline V and J ends were trimmed by 4 bases and 3 bases, with 13 bases remaining between them. The germline V gene encodes CDR1 SEHNR and CDR2 FQNEAQ (reference sequence). The CDR3 loop spans 14 amino acids. The CDR3 DNA is TGTGCCAGCAGCTCGGGAGGGGGCTACTACGAGCAGTACTTC. It specifies CASSSGGGYYEQYF.

The chain carries TRBV27 and TRBJ1-5; 12 bases are shared with TRBD1. CDR1 MNHEY and CDR2 SMNVEV come from the germline V gene (reference sequence). The CDR3 consists of 16 residues. After removal of 6 bases from V and 6 bases from J, the junction contained 9 bases not matched to a gene. The CDR3 DNA sequence: TGTGCCAGCAGCTCTCGCGGGACAGGGGGCTTTCAGCCCCAGCATTTT. Translated: CASSSRGTGGFQPQHF.

This chain links TRBV7-9 with TRBJ1-2; maybe TRBD1 (6 bases). The CDR3 is 18 residues long. V lost 7 bases, J lost 0 bases, and 24 bases lay in between. Germline V gives CDR1 SEHNR, CDR2 FQNEAQ (reference sequence). This CDR3 reads CASTMRPGGHEANYGYTF. The CDR3 nucleotides are TGTGCCAGCACCATGAGGCCGGGGGGACACGAAGCTAACTATGGCTACACCTTC.

This rearrangement joins TRBV9 to TRBJ1-2, with D possibly TRBD1 on 5 matching bases. Germline V lookup: CDR1 SGDLS, CDR2 YYNGEE. With 3 bases removed from V and 5 bases from J, the gap between germline ends came to 14 bases. The CDR3 is 14 residues long. The CDR3 DNA reads TGTGCCAGCAGCGCCGAGGGGAGGAGGTATGGCTACACCTTC. Amino acids: CASSAEGRRYGYTF.

The chain has TRBV5-4 and TRBJ2-1; a weak D match, TRBD1 (6 bases). Per the germline V gene, CDR1 is SGHNT and CDR2 is YYREEE (reference sequence). The ends were cut back, 3 bases at V and 5 bases at J, with 9 bases in the middle. CDR3 length: 13 amino acids. The CDR3, as DNA: TGTGCCAGCAGCTCGAGACAGGACAATGAGCAGTTCTTC. Its protein is CASSSRQDNEQFF.

In its sample, this clone was seen a few times. The V and J genes are TRBV30 and TRBJ1-2, with D possibly TRBD1 on 5 matching bases. The CDR3 sequence is 11 residues long. V lost 5 bases to trimming and J lost 4 bases, with 8 bases between them. The germline gives CDR1 GTSNPN, CDR2 SVGIG (reference sequence). CDR3 bases: TGTGCCTGGGCAGGGTTCTATGGCTACACCTTC. Protein: CAWAGFYGYTF.

This clone was seen a single time. The rearrangement links TRBV7-6 to TRBJ1-1, with D uncertain. The CDR3 contains 16 residues. CDR1 is SGHVS and CDR2 is FNYEAQ in the germline V gene. Trimming took 7 bases from V and 5 from J, leaving 23 bases between them. CDR3 DNA: TGTGCCAGCACCCCTAATAATGGCGGCGGAGGGACTGAAGCTTTCTTT. It is translated as CASTPNNGGGGTEAFF.

The chain joins TRBV9 to TRBJ2-1, with a possible D match to TRBD2 (5 bases). V lost 2 bases and J lost 8, with 14 bases in between. Germline-derived CDR1 and CDR2 are SGDLS and YYNGEE. This CDR3 has 14 residues. The CDR3 spells CASSVGDSLYEQFF. CDR3 sequence (DNA): TGTGCCAGCAGCGTCGGGGATAGCCTTTATGAGCAGTTCTTC.

The rearrangement links TRBV7-6 to TRBJ1-1; D is ambiguous. The CDR3 spans 14 residues. Germline CDR1 reads SGHVS; CDR2 reads FNYEAQ. V lost 5 bases and J 1 base, leaving 11 bases between the germline ends. The CDR3 is CASSQSTQNTEAFF. The DNA for the CDR3 is TGTGCCAGCAGCCAATCGACTCAGAACACTGAAGCTTTCTTT. Supplemented by reference TRBV7-6 and TRBJ1-1, the full variable domain reads GAGVSQSPRYKVTKRGQDVALRCDPISGHVSLYWYRQALGQGPEFLTYFNYEAQQDKSGLPNDRFSAERPEGSISTLTIQRTEQRDSAMYRCASSQSTQNTEAFFGQGTRLTVV.

The sample holds a few counts of this clone. The chain is built from TRBV9 and TRBJ1-3, with no clear D. Looked up from germline, CDR1 is SGDLS and CDR2 is YYNGEE. V was clipped by 3 bases and J by 4 bases, with 14 bases between them. This CDR3 is built from 15 residues. CDR3 nucleotide sequence: TGTGCCAGCAGCGGTAGTGATCTAAGAGGAAACACCATATATTTT. It encodes CASSGSDLRGNTIYF.

The CDR3 sequence is CASSPGGNEQFF. CDR3 bases: TGTGCCAGCAGCCCCGGGGGGAATGAGCAGTTCTTC. This chain connects TRBV6-5 to TRBJ2-1; 7 nucleotides line up with TRBD2. CDR1 is MNHEY and CDR2 is SVGAGI in the germline V gene. V trimming: 6 bases; J trimming: 7 bases; junction bases outside the gene matches: 3. This CDR3 comprises 12 residues.

V gene TRBV28 combines with J gene TRBJ2-1; D gene unclear. Trimming left V 8 bases short and J 11 bases short, with 10 bases between. Germline V gene data show CDR1 as MDHEN and CDR2 as SYDVKM. This CDR3 comprises 10 residues. CDR3 region: CASGGGKQFF. The CDR3 DNA sequence: TGTGCCAGCGGTGGCGGTAAGCAGTTCTTC.

This clone was seen a handful of times. V usage is TRBV5-1 and J usage is TRBJ1-1; D gene ambiguous. V lost 0 bases to trimming and J lost 1 base, with 7 bases between them. CDR1 and CDR2 (germline): SGHRS, YFSETQ. The CDR3 totals 14 residues. For the CDR3, the DNA is TGCGCCAGCAGCTTGGGCGGAAAGAACACTGAAGCTTTCTTT. Encoded protein: CASSLGGKNTEAFF.

Remarks on this clone: This sample includes further DNA sequences coding for the same CDR3. The rearrangement uses TRBV4-1 and TRBJ2-1; 7 nucleotides agree with TRBD1. The CDR3 has 16 residues. The germline V gene encodes CDR1 MGHRA and CDR2 YSYEKL. Germline trimming cut 4 bases from V and 5 bases from J; bases unmatched to any gene: 11. Here the CDR3 DNA reads TGCGCCAGCAGCCTAGAACCGGGACAGAGGCACAATGAGCAGTTCTTC. The encoded protein is CASSLEPGQRHNEQFF.

This chain links TRBV14 with TRBJ1-2; D gene uncertain. V shed 2 bases and J shed 4 bases, with 5 bases lying between them. Germline V lookup: CDR1 SGHDN, CDR2 FVKESK. This CDR3 has 12 amino acids. CDR3 loop: CASSQSVYGYTF. DNA of the CDR3: TGTGCCAGCAGCCAAAGCGTCTATGGCTACACCTTC. Full variable domain (outside the CDR3, taken from reference TRBV14 and TRBJ1-2): EAGVTQFPSHSVIEKGQTVTLRCDPISGHDNLYWYRRVMGKEIKFLLHFVKESKQDESGMPNNRFLAERTGGTYSTLKVQPAELEDSGVYFCASSQSVYGYTFGSGTRLTVV.

The CDR3 region is CASSLGGGSQPQHF. In DNA, the CDR3 is TGTGCCAGCAGTTTGGGAGGAGGCAGTCAGCCCCAGCATTTT. V usage is TRBV27 and J usage is TRBJ1-5; D uncertain. The CDR3 length is 14 residues. V was pared by 3 bases and J by 6 bases, with 12 bases between. Germline values: CDR1 MNHEY, CDR2 SMNVEV (reference sequence).

The rearrangement joins TRBV5-4 to TRBJ1-2; 9 nucleotides agree with TRBD1. This CDR3 spans 16 amino acids. The V gene's germline CDR1 is SGHNT and CDR2 YYREEE (reference sequence). With 5 bases clipped from V and 5 bases from J, the junction kept 13 bases outside the gene matches. The CDR3 DNA sequence: TGTGCCAGCAGGCAGGGACAGGGCTCGAGTCCTTATGGCTACACCTTC. Its translation: CASRQGQGSSPYGYTF.

The chain combines TRBV28 with TRBJ1-2, with 9 bases aligning to TRBD1. Trimming cost V 2 bases and J 2 bases; bases outside gene matches: 6. CDR1 and CDR2 from the germline V gene are MDHEN and SYDVKM. The CDR3 consists of 16 residues. This CDR3 reads CASSLVRTGENYGYTF. The CDR3 nucleotides are TGTGCCAGCAGTTTAGTTCGGACAGGGGAGAACTATGGCTACACCTTC.

V is TRBV28 and J is TRBJ2-7; 10 nucleotides agree with TRBD1. V dropped 4 bases and J dropped 5; count of bases not matched to a gene: 8. CDR3 length: 15 amino acids. Germline loops: CDR1 MDHEN, CDR2 SYDVKM. CDR3 nucleotides: TGTGCCAGCAGTTCCACGGGACAGGGGATGAACGAGCAGTACTTC. The encoded protein is CASSSTGQGMNEQYF.

The chain recombines TRBV4-2 with TRBJ1-5, with D possibly being TRBD1 (5 bases). The V and J ends lost 0 bases and 7 bases respectively, with 13 bases between them. The CDR3 is 15 amino acids. Germline CDR1 is LGHNA and CDR2 is YNFKEQ. CDR3 loop: CASSQEMEGYQPQHF. As DNA, the CDR3 is TGTGCCAGCAGCCAAGAAATGGAGGGGTACCAGCCCCAGCATTTT.

This rearrangement joins TRBV25-1 to TRBJ1-6; 11 bases match TRBD1. Germline V gives CDR1 MGHDK, CDR2 SYGVNS. The CDR3 has 15 amino acids. Trimming cost V 8 bases and J 5 bases; bases outside gene matches: 5. The CDR3 coding sequence is TGTGCCAGCCGTGGGGACAGGGGGGATAATTCACCCCTCCACTTT. It specifies CASRGDRGDNSPLHF.

This sequence joins TRBV4-1 and TRBJ2-2, with TRBD1 identical over 12 bases. In germline, CDR1 is MGHRA, CDR2 YSYEKL. CDR3 length: 16 residues. The J segment lost 5 bases and the V segment lost 4 bases, leaving 5 bases of the junction unmatched. The CDR3 is CASSLGQGAPTGELFF. The CDR3 coding sequence is TGCGCCAGCAGCCTGGGACAGGGGGCGCCTACCGGGGAGCTGTTTTTT.

This rearrangement joins TRBV6-5 to TRBJ2-2; maybe TRBD1 (6 bases). This CDR3 region has 15 residues. Trimming left V 6 bases short and J 2 bases short, with 13 bases between. In germline, CDR1 is MNHEY, CDR2 SVGAGI. The DNA for the CDR3 is TGTGCCAGCAGAACCGGGACAATAAACACCGGGGAGCTGTTTTTT. This gives the protein CASRTGTINTGELFF.

The chain employs TRBV5-6 and TRBJ2-7, with 7 bases that match TRBD1. The CDR3 is made up of 11 amino acids. Trimming at V came to 3 bases and at J to 7 bases, leaving 1 base not matched to a gene. CDR1 and CDR2 from the germline V gene are SGHDT and YYEEEE. Written as DNA, the CDR3 is TGTGCCAGCAGCTGGACAGGAGAGCAGTACTTC. It is translated as CASSWTGEQYF. Looking up the rest from reference TRBV5-6 and TRBJ2-7 gives the full variable domain: DAGVTQSPTHLIKTRGQQVTLRCSPKSGHDTVSWYQQALGQGPQFIFQYYEEEERQRGNFPDRFSGHQFPNYSSELNVNALLLGDSALYLCASSWTGEQYFGPGTRLTVT.

The V gene is TRBV4-3, the J gene TRBJ1-2; D may be TRBD1 (6 bases). Germline assignment: CDR1 LGHNA and CDR2 YSLEER. V lost 1 base and J 0 bases, leaving 15 bases between the germline ends. This CDR3 spans 17 amino acids. CDR3 nucleotide sequence: TGCGCCAGCAGCCAAGTTCTGGGGGCAGTTACTAACTATGGCTACACCTTC. Translation gives CASSQVLGAVTNYGYTF.

CDR3 sequence reads: CASVPGGRTEAFF. CDR3 coding DNA: TGTGCCAGCGTCCCAGGGGGGCGCACTGAAGCTTTCTTT. The chain uses TRBV6-5 and TRBJ1-1; 7 positions match TRBD1. The length of the CDR3 is 13 residues. From germline, CDR1 is MNHEY and CDR2 SVGAGI. Trimming at V came to 8 bases and at J to 4 bases, leaving 7 bases not matched to a gene.